This passage covers 20 T cell receptor beta chains from one sample sequenced in a study of beta chain features in type 1 diabetes (dated 2018 in TCRdb). The library was made by the immunoSEQ multiplex PCR assay. The entire amount of isolated RNA was reverse transcribed using the High Capacity cDNA Reverse Transcription Kit, so the sequenced TCRB transcripts were expressed ones. TCRdb re-hosts the immuneACCESS table, in-frame sequences only. Its copies lack some clones; in the studies checked, an unresolved V gene accounts for under half of them, and the cause for the rest is not known. The sample table lists around 400,000 clones, roughly 13% of them with a count of one. The ten most abundant clones make up around 0.02% of the sample. The sequencing sample was made of naive CD4+ T cells from blood. Read against the paper, the sample's cell subset or site label means: true naive CD4+ T cells. Every receptor here comes from a man in his late teens or twenties in good health.

The chain links TRBV30 to TRBJ2-1; D unclear. With 5 bases removed from V and 10 bases from J, the gap between germline ends came to 9 bases. Germline CDR1 is GTSNPN and CDR2 is SVGIG (reference sequence). The CDR3 has 10 amino acids. CDR3 DNA sequence: TGTGCCTGGGCCGGGTCCGAGCAGTTCTTC. This translates into CAWAGSEQFF.

The chain employs TRBV4-3 and TRBJ1-4; TRBD1 agrees at 8 bases. Germline V lookup: CDR1 LGHNA, CDR2 YSLEER. V lost 4 bases, J lost 5 bases, and 9 bases stayed unmatched. The CDR3 runs 16 residues. CDR3 residues: CASSPRPGQENEKLFF. The CDR3 DNA sequence: TGCGCCAGCAGCCCAAGACCGGGACAGGAGAATGAAAAACTGTTTTTT.

On this clone itself: The same CDR3 arises from other DNA sequences in this sample as well. CDR3 in DNA: TGCGCCAGCAGCTTGGAGGGACAGGGCTACGAGCAGTACTTC. Protein product: CASSLEGQGYEQYF. The chain recombines TRBV5-1 with TRBJ2-7, with 9 nucleotides matching TRBD1. Germline V gives CDR1 SGHRS, CDR2 YFSETQ. CDR3 length: 14 residues. The V segment lost 0 bases and the J segment 3 bases; nucleotides outside the gene matches: 1.

The V gene is TRBV30, the J gene TRBJ1-2, with D hard to call. Per the germline V gene, CDR1 is GTSNPN and CDR2 is SVGIG (reference sequence). The CDR3 length is 15 residues. Trimming removed 2 bases from V and 8 bases from J, with 21 bases in between. The CDR3 nucleotides read TGTGCCTGGAGTATACGGGGTTCGGGGTGGTTCGGCTACACCTTC. Residues: CAWSIRGSGWFGYTF. Full variable domain (remainder filled in from reference TRBV30 and TRBJ1-2): SQTIHQWPATLVQPVGSPLSLECTVEGTSNPNLYWYRQAAGRGLQLLFYSVGIGQISSEVPQNLSASRPQDRQFILSSKKLLLSDSGFYLCAWSIRGSGWFGYTFGSGTRLTVV.

This clone was counted only a few times. The chain combines TRBV5-6 with TRBJ1-2; no firm D call. The germline gives CDR1 SGHDT, CDR2 YYEEEE. Trimming left V 7 bases short and J 3 bases short, with 16 bases between. CDR3 size: 14 residues. Here the CDR3 reads CASSLASSDYGYTF. DNA of the CDR3: TGTGCCAGCTCACTCGCCTCGAGCGACTATGGCTACACCTTC.

The chain is built from TRBV5-1 and TRBJ2-2; D is unresolved. V lost 0 bases and J lost 6, with 9 bases in between. Germline CDR1 SGHRS, CDR2 YFSETQ. The CDR3 loop spans 14 amino acids. CDR3 sequence: CASSLVLTAGELFF. DNA for the CDR3: TGCGCCAGCAGCTTGGTGTTAACGGCCGGGGAGCTGTTTTTT.

The J gene is TRBJ2-7, the V gene TRBV28, with a tentative D call TRBD2 (5 bases). Germline V lookup: CDR1 MDHEN, CDR2 SYDVKM. The CDR3 covers 13 residues. The V gene lost 3 bases and the J gene lost 2 bases, with 8 bases spanning the gap. CDR3 protein: CASSLASPYEQYF. CDR3 DNA: TGTGCCAGCAGTTTGGCTAGCCCCTACGAGCAGTACTTC. Filled out from reference TRBV28 and TRBJ2-7, the complete variable domain reads DVKVTQSSRYLVKRTGEKVFLECVQDMDHENMFWYRQDPGLGLRLIYFSYDVKMKEKGDIPEGYSVSREKKERFSLILESASTNQTSMYLCASSLASPYEQYFGPGTRLTVT.

This clone has more than one count but fewer than ten. This chain connects TRBV29-1 to TRBJ2-1; TRBD2 might be the D (5 bases). V was trimmed by 3 bases and J by 7 bases, leaving 16 bases between them. The germline V gene has CDR1 SQVTM and CDR2 ANQGSEA. This CDR3 region has 14 residues. The CDR3 DNA sequence: TGCAGCGTTGACCTCGGGGTAAGAATGAATGAGCAGTTCTTC. Translated: CSVDLGVRMNEQFF.

The chain couples TRBV9 to TRBJ1-4; a weak D match, TRBD1 (6 bases). The CDR3 is 14 amino acids. The V end was cut by 4 bases, the J end by 7 bases, with 14 bases between. Germline V gene lookup returns CDR1 SGDLS and CDR2 YYNGEE. CDR3 residues: CASSYGTGFEKLFF. The CDR3 DNA follows: TGTGCCAGCAGCTACGGAACAGGGTTTGAAAAACTGTTTTTT. The variable domain in full, completed from reference TRBV9 and TRBJ1-4, reads DSGVTQTPKHLITATGQRVTLRCSPRSGDLSVYWYQQSLDQGLQFLIQYYNGEERAKGNILERFSAQQFPDLHSELNLSSLELGDSALYFCASSYGTGFEKLFFGSGTQLSVL.

The table lists this clone with a few counts. The chain is built from TRBV5-4 and TRBJ2-3; 7 bases map to TRBD1. Per germline, CDR1 SGHNT and CDR2 YYREEE (reference sequence). The CDR3 is made up of 15 amino acids. V lost 3 bases, J lost 0 bases, and 4 bases stayed unmatched. CDR3 coding DNA: TGTGCCAGCAGCTGGACAGGAGCTAGCACAGATACGCAGTATTTT. This encodes CASSWTGASTDTQYF.

This chain joins TRBV4-2 and TRBJ2-7; TRBD1 agrees at 11 bases. Germline V gene sequence: CDR1 LGHNA, CDR2 YNFKEQ. The CDR3 length is 19 residues. The V segment lost 5 bases and the J segment 2 bases; nucleotides outside the gene matches: 17. The CDR3 region is CASSGLFSDRGRPTYEQYF. The CDR3 DNA reads as TGTGCCAGCAGCGGACTTTTCTCGGACAGGGGGCGACCTACCTACGAGCAGTACTTC.

This clone was seen a few times. The gene calls are TRBV7-3 and TRBJ2-3; D uncertain. The CDR3 has 13 amino acids. Per germline, CDR1 SGHTA and CDR2 FQGTGA. Trimming left V 2 bases short and J 6 bases short, with 9 bases between. The CDR3 bases are TGTGCCAGCAGCTTATCCCCCCAGGATACGCAGTATTTT. This gives the protein CASSLSPQDTQYF.

The CDR3 sequence: CASSRDRERGDYEQYF. As DNA, the CDR3 is TGTGCCAGCAGCCGGGACAGGGAGAGGGGAGACTACGAGCAGTACTTC. The chain is built from TRBV21-1 and TRBJ2-7; TRBD1 reflects the table's D call only, with no check against the DNA. TRBV21-1 is shown as a pseudogene. The CDR3 sequence is 16 residues long.

This clone showed up just a few times. The chain has TRBV4-1 and TRBJ2-7; 8 bases line up with TRBD1. V lost 4 bases to trimming and J lost 0 bases; unmatched junction nucleotides: 2. The CDR3 has 14 residues. Per the germline V gene, CDR1 is MGHRA and CDR2 is YSYEKL. CDR3 region: CASSLDRDSYEQYF. Written as DNA, the CDR3 is TGCGCCAGCAGCCTGGACAGGGACTCCTACGAGCAGTACTTC.

This clone has ten or more counts. The chain carries TRBV30 and TRBJ2-1; the D gene is possibly TRBD2 (6 bases). V was pared by 3 bases and J by 2 bases, with 14 bases between. The CDR3 is 15 residues long. Germline values: CDR1 GTSNPN, CDR2 SVGIG (reference sequence). The CDR3 here is CAWRGWRGPYNEQFF. The CDR3 DNA follows: TGTGCCTGGAGAGGTTGGCGGGGTCCCTACAATGAGCAGTTCTTC.

The rearrangement joins TRBV28 to TRBJ1-2; D ambiguous. The CDR3 contains 12 residues. Per the germline V gene, CDR1 is MDHEN and CDR2 is SYDVKM. Trimming cost V 6 bases and J 6 bases, with 11 bases left between them. CDR3 loop: CASRLQRHGYTF. The DNA of the CDR3 is TGTGCCAGCAGACTACAGCGGCATGGCTACACCTTC.

There are a few counts of this clone. The V gene is TRBV14, the J gene TRBJ2-7, with D tentatively TRBD1 (6 bases). Trimming removed 0 bases at V and 6 bases at J, with 6 bases between. This CDR3 is built from 12 residues. The germline V gene has CDR1 SGHDN and CDR2 FVKESK. The CDR3 DNA sequence: TGTGCCAGCAGCCAAGAAGGGGGCGAGCAGTACTTC. Its protein product is CASSQEGGEQYF.

The rearrangement links TRBV30 to TRBJ1-5, with 10 bases that match TRBD1. V gave up 2 bases and J gave up 6 bases; unmatched junction bases: 10. Germline V gives CDR1 GTSNPN, CDR2 SVGIG (reference sequence). The CDR3 covers 16 residues. The CDR3 sequence is CAWSLLGGQGTQPQHF. Here the CDR3 DNA reads TGTGCCTGGAGTCTCCTGGGGGGACAGGGGACTCAGCCCCAGCATTTT.

This clone has more than one count but fewer than ten. V usage is TRBV7-3 and J usage is TRBJ2-3; 9 nucleotides line up with TRBD1. With V trimmed by 4 bases and J by 9 bases, 5 bases remained unmatched. The CDR3 is 13 amino acids. Germline CDR1 SGHTA, CDR2 FQGTGA. CDR3 protein: CASSSTDRGTQYF. The CDR3 DNA reads as TGTGCCAGCAGCTCAACCGACAGGGGGACGCAGTATTTT.

This clone was seen more than once but under ten times. The chain has TRBV6-5 and TRBJ1-2, with 7 positions matching TRBD1. V lost 2 bases, J lost 5 bases, and 8 bases stayed unmatched. The CDR3 runs to 15 residues. Per the germline V gene, CDR1 is MNHEY and CDR2 is SVGAGI. CDR3 loop: CASSYSQAGGYGYTF. The CDR3 DNA reads as TGTGCCAGCAGTTACAGCCAGGCAGGGGGGTATGGCTACACCTTC.